The present T cell receptor beta chain was sequenced within a study of T cell responses to AZD1222 COVID-19 vaccine. Clones were read by immunoSEQ multiplex PCR, and TCRdb kept only the in-frame ones, dropping some. The sample holds 83,000 or so clones; around 93% are singletons and the top ten take around 28%. Germline V gives CDR1 LNHDA, CDR2 SQIVND (reference sequence). Trimming took 3 bases from V and 9 from J, leaving 12 bases between them. This CDR3 comprises 13 residues. The chain couples TRBV19 to TRBJ2-1; no clear D gene. This TCR was sampled from an adult who received the AZD1222 COVID-19 vaccine. The sequencing here drew on peripheral blood, taken 28 days after the second AZD1222 dose. CDR3 DNA: TGTGCCAGTAGTATCATGGCGTGGGGTGAGCAGTTCTTC. As protein: CASSIMAWGEQFF. Supplemented by reference TRBV19 and TRBJ2-1, the full variable domain reads DGGITQSPKYLFRKEGQNVTLSCEQNLNHDAMYWYRQDPGQGLRLIYYSQIVNDFQKGDIAEGYSVSREKKESFPLTVTSAQKNPTAFYLCASSIMAWGEQFFGPGTRLTVL.